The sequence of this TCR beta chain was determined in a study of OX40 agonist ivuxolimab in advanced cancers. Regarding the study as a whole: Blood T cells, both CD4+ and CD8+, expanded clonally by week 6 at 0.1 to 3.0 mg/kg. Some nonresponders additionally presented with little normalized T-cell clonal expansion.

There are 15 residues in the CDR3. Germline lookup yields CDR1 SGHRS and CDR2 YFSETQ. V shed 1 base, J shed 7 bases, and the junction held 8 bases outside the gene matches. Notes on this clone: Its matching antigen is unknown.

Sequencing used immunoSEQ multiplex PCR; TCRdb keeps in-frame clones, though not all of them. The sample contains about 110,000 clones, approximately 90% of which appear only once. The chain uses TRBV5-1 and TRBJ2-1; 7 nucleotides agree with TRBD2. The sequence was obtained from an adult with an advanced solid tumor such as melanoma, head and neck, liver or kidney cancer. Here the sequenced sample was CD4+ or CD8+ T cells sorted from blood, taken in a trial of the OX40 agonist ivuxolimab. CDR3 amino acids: CASSLIGRGSNEQFF. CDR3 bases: TGCGCCAGCAGCTTGATCGGGCGGGGGTCGAATGAGCAGTTCTTC.